One and the same sample provided the 8 T cell receptor beta chains below, sequenced in a study of shared clonotypes between healthy human individuals. Clones were read by immunoSEQ multiplex PCR, and TCRdb kept only the in-frame ones, dropping some. The profile shows fewer than 1 million clones, around 96% of them singletons. Positively selected for CCR7, the CD45RO-negative cells used as naive CD8 cells excluded terminally differentiated effector memory CD45RA+ cells. The sequenced sample was naive CD8+ T cells sorted from blood. The receptors derive from a man in his thirties or forties in good health.

This clone was seen just once. Other DNA sequences within the sample encode an identical CDR3. The chain has TRBV2 and TRBJ2-7; D possibly corresponds to TRBD2 (6 bases). CDR1 is SNHLY and CDR2 is FYNNEI in the germline V gene. V was pared by 7 bases and J by 2 bases, with 9 bases between. This CDR3 contains 12 residues. CDR3 region: CASIGGTYEQYF. DNA of the CDR3: TGTGCCAGCATTGGCGGGACCTACGAGCAGTACTTC. The full variable domain, with the rest looked up from reference TRBV2 and TRBJ2-7, is EPEVTQTPSHQVTQMGQEVILRCVPISNHLYFYWYRQILGQKVEFLVSFYNNEISEKSEIFDDQFSVERPDGSNFTLKIRSTKLEDSAMYFCASIGGTYEQYFGPGTRLTVT.

This chain joins TRBV5-1 and TRBJ2-7; 7 bases line up with TRBD1. V dropped 0 bases and J dropped 4; count of bases not matched to a gene: 4. The CDR3 runs 14 residues. CDR1 and CDR2 from the germline V gene are SGHRS and YFSETQ. The CDR3 region is CASSLGQGMYEQYF. Here the CDR3 DNA reads TGCGCCAGCAGCTTGGGACAGGGTATGTACGAGCAGTACTTC.

The CDR3 DNA reads as TGTGCCAGCTTTCGGGAGTCGGGAATCAATGAGCAGTTCTTC. Its protein is CASFRESGINEQFF. This chain links TRBV2 with TRBJ2-1; D might be TRBD2 (6 bases). This CDR3 is built from 14 residues. V lost 8 bases and J lost 6, with 17 bases in between. Germline lookup yields CDR1 SNHLY and CDR2 FYNNEI.

The chain recombines TRBV19 with TRBJ1-5; no clear D gene. Per the germline V gene, CDR1 is LNHDA and CDR2 is SQIVND (reference sequence). The CDR3 is 18 amino acids. Deletions cut 2 bases from V and 0 bases from J, with 17 bases between. Here the CDR3 DNA reads TGTGCCAGTAGTATAAAGAACGTTCGGCTTAATAGCAATCAGCCCCAGCATTTT. This gives the protein CASSIKNVRLNSNQPQHF.

The sample holds one count of this clone. The genes are TRBV7-9 and TRBJ2-3, with 7 positions matching TRBD1. This CDR3 comprises 15 residues. CDR1 is SEHNR, CDR2 FQNEAQ, per germline (reference sequence). V was pared by 0 bases and J by 7 bases, with 7 bases of the junction left unmatched. The CDR3 protein is CASSLALGQRYTQYF. The CDR3 nucleotides are TGTGCCAGCAGCTTAGCACTGGGACAGAGATATACGCAGTATTTT. Variable domain in full (rest from reference TRBV7-9 and TRBJ2-3): DTGVSQNPRHKITKRGQNVTFRCDPISEHNRLYWYRQTLGQGPEFLTYFQNEAQLEKSRLLSDRFSAERPKGSFSTLEIQRTEQGDSAMYLCASSLALGQRYTQYFGPGTRLTVL.

This rearrangement joins TRBV20-1 to TRBJ2-7, with D tentatively TRBD2 (6 bases). This CDR3 is built from 11 residues. The ends were cut back, 0 bases at V and 9 bases at J, with 9 bases in the middle. Germline V gene sequence: CDR1 DFQATT, CDR2 SNEGSKA (reference sequence). CDR3 residues: CSAREAGRQYF. The CDR3 DNA is TGCAGTGCTAGAGAGGCGGGACGGCAGTACTTC.

The chain couples TRBV27 to TRBJ2-7, with 11 bases aligning to TRBD2. The germline gives CDR1 MNHEY, CDR2 SMNVEV (reference sequence). V shed 5 bases, J shed 4 bases, and the junction held 10 bases outside the gene matches. There are 16 residues in the CDR3. The CDR3 DNA follows: TGTGCCAGCAGTCTACGGACTAGCGGGCTTGTTTACGAGCAGTACTTC. This codes for CASSLRTSGLVYEQYF.

The chain carries TRBV7-8 and TRBJ2-2; D uncertain. Trimming left V 5 bases short and J 8 bases short, with 15 bases between. Germline V gives CDR1 SGHVS, CDR2 FQNEAQ. The CDR3 is 14 amino acids. The CDR3 DNA is TGTGCCAGCAGCGGGCAGCGACTTATAGGGGAGCTGTTTTTT. Translating gives CASSGQRLIGELFF.